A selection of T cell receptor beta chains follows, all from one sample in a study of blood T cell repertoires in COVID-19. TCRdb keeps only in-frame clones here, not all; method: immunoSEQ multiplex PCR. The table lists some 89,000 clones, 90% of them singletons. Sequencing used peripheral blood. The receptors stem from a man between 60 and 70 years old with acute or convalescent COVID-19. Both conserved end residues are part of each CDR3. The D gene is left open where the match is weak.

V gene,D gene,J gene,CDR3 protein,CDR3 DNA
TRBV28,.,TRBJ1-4,CASSLSRGRRENEKLFF,TGTGCCAGCAGTTTATCCAGGGGCCGGAGAGAGAATGAAAAACTGTTTTTT
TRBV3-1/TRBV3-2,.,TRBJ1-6,CASSYNKGRSPLHF,TGTGCCAGCAGCTATAACAAGGGGCGTTCACCCCTCCACTTT
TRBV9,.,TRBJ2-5,CASSATPFGETQYF,TGTGCCAGCAGCGCGACACCTTTTGGGGAGACCCAGTACTTC
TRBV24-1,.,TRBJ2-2,CATSETNTGELFF,TGTGCCACTTCCGAAACTAACACCGGGGAGCTGTTTTTT
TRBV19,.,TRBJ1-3,CASSGDGNTIYF,TGTGCCAGTTCAGGGGACGGAAACACCATATATTTT
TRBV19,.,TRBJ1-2,CATSRGLYGYTF,TGTGCCACCTCTCGGGGACTCTATGGCTACACCTTC
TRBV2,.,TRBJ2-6,CASSDAGGGRSGANVLTF,TGTGCCAGCAGTGACGCTGGCGGGGGCCGCTCTGGGGCCAACGTCCTGACTTTC
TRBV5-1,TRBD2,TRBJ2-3,CASSQSSGGDTQYF,TGCGCCAGCAGCCAGTCTAGCGGGGGTGATACGCAGTATTTT
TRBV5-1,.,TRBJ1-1,CASSSSVTEAFF,TGCGCCAGCAGCTCGTCGGTCACTGAAGCTTTCTTT
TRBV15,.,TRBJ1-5,CATSRDLGVGPQHF,TGTGCCACCAGCAGAGACCTAGGGGTAGGGCCCCAGCATTTT
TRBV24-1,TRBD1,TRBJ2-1,CATSDSADRVNEQFF,TGTGCCACCAGTGATTCCGCTGACAGGGTCAACGAGCAGTTCTTC
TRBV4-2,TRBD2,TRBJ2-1,CASSQGGTSSYNEQFF,TGTGCCAGCAGCCAAGGTGGGACTAGCTCCTACAATGAGCAGTTCTTC
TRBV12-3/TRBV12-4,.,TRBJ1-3,CASSPDSGNTIYF,TGTGCCAGCAGTCCGGACAGTGGAAACACCATATATTTT
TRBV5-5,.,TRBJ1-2,CASSLDRDYGYTF,TGTGCCAGCAGCTTGGACAGGGACTATGGCTACACCTTC
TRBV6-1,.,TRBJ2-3,CASSEEKGIGDTQYF,TGTGCCAGCAGTGAGGAAAAGGGGATCGGAGATACGCAGTATTTT
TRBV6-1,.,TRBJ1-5,CASSVRPGNRNQPQHF,TGTGCCAGCAGTGTCCGACCAGGGAATCGCAATCAGCCCCAGCATTTT
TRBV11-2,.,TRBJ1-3,CASSSIGGSGNTIYF,TGTGCCAGCAGCTCAATTGGGGGGTCTGGAAACACCATATATTTT